The 8 T cell receptor beta chains reported below all come from one sample, sequenced in a study of PD-L1 blockade in urothelial cancer. Time point here: pretreatment peripheral blood. Repertoires were generated with immunoSEQ multiplex PCR, while TCRdb's copy carries only in-frame clones and drops some. The data hold 40,000 to 60,000 clones, with 84% observed a single time. The sample consisted of PBMCs, taken around atezolizumab (anti-PD-L1) treatment. Receptors originate from a man in his 70s with urothelial cancer.

The chain is built from TRBV19 and TRBJ2-1; 7 nucleotides align to TRBD1. The CDR3 consists of 15 residues. V dropped 7 bases and J dropped 5; count of bases not matched to a gene: 11. Per germline, CDR1 LNHDA and CDR2 SQIVND (reference sequence). The CDR3 DNA reads TGTGCCAGTACCCTGCCCGGGACAGCTAACAATGAGCAGTTCTTC. Translation gives CASTLPGTANNEQFF. The full variable domain, completed using reference TRBV19 and TRBJ2-1, is DGGITQSPKYLFRKEGQNVTLSCEQNLNHDAMYWYRQDPGQGLRLIYYSQIVNDFQKGDIAEGYSVSREKKESFPLTVTSAQKNPTAFYLCASTLPGTANNEQFFGPGTRLTVL.

The genes are TRBV10-3 and TRBJ2-2; 8 nucleotides match TRBD2. V dropped 2 bases and J dropped 5; count of bases not matched to a gene: 16. The CDR3 is 19 amino acids. Germline lookup yields CDR1 ENHRY and CDR2 SYGVKD. The CDR3 spells CAISERGGRAAIRTGELFF. CDR3 nucleotide sequence: TGTGCCATCAGTGAGCGGGGGGGTCGCGCCGCTATCAGGACCGGGGAGCTGTTTTTT.

The chain combines TRBV28 with TRBJ2-7; 7 bases agree with TRBD1. Unmatched junction bases numbered 9, after V lost 2 bases and J lost 5 bases. The CDR3 covers 15 residues. Germline loops: CDR1 MDHEN, CDR2 SYDVKM. The CDR3 is CASSLIARGRDEQYF. The CDR3 nucleotides are TGTGCCAGCAGTTTAATTGCAAGGGGGCGTGACGAGCAGTACTTC.

This rearrangement joins TRBV7-9 to TRBJ2-7; TRBD1 agrees at 7 bases. The CDR3 has 16 residues. V gave up 1 base and J gave up 2 bases; unmatched junction bases: 8. Germline V gene data show CDR1 as SEHNR and CDR2 as FQNEAQ (reference sequence). The CDR3 protein is CASSLGGTDQTYEQYF. The CDR3 bases are TGTGCCAGCAGCTTAGGGGGGACAGATCAAACCTACGAGCAGTACTTC.

This clone was counted between two and nine times. The chain joins TRBV6-5 to TRBJ2-6, with D possibly matching TRBD2 (6 bases). CDR1 and CDR2 (germline): MNHEY, SVGAGI. Trimming pared 8 bases from V and 1 base from J, leaving 12 bases between. The CDR3 sequence is 15 residues long. CDR3 in amino acids: CASGAGVSGANVLTF. CDR3 bases: TGTGCCAGCGGAGCGGGTGTGTCTGGGGCCAACGTCCTGACTTTC.

The rearrangement links TRBV9 to TRBJ2-7, with 7 bases lining up with TRBD1. V gave up 4 bases and J gave up 1 base; unmatched junction bases: 8. This CDR3 is built from 15 residues. The germline V gene has CDR1 SGDLS and CDR2 YYNGEE. CDR3 DNA: TGTGCCAGCAGCCTCCGCGGACAGGAATCCTACGAGCAGTACTTC. Encoded protein: CASSLRGQESYEQYF.

V usage is TRBV29-1 and J usage is TRBJ1-1, with a possible D match to TRBD1 (5 bases). V lost 0 bases and J lost 10, with 15 bases in between. The CDR3 totals 13 residues. Germline V gene lookup returns CDR1 SQVTM and CDR2 ANQGSEA. The CDR3 DNA follows: TGCAGCGTTGAAGATCCGTCAACGGGGGGAGCTTTCTTT. Translated: CSVEDPSTGGAFF.

In nucleotides, the CDR3 is TGTGCCAGCAGCTTGGGGGGACTTAACTACGAGCAGTACTTC. Translating it yields CASSLGGLNYEQYF. The V gene is TRBV5-4, the J gene TRBJ2-7, with a possible D match to TRBD2 (6 bases). V was cut by 0 bases and J by 3 bases, with 10 bases left in between. The CDR3 totals 14 residues. Germline lookup yields CDR1 SGHNT and CDR2 YYREEE (reference sequence).